One sample yielded the 2 T cell receptor beta chains listed below, sequenced in a study of shared clonotypes between healthy human individuals. The table came from immunoSEQ multiplex PCR; TCRdb's copy has only in-frame clones and leaves some out. Of a few million clones in the sample, approximately 94% are singletons; the top ten hold 0.14%. The sequenced sample was naive CD4+ T cells sorted from blood. The subset is: CD45RA+ positively selected. These receptors all stem from a man aged 18 to 29 in good health.

This sequence joins TRBV9 and TRBJ2-5, with 7 bases aligning to TRBD1. The CDR3 runs to 15 residues. The trim removed 3 bases at V and 0 bases at J, leaving 5 bases unmatched. Germline CDR1 is SGDLS and CDR2 is YYNGEE. The CDR3 DNA reads TGTGCCAGCAGCGCACTGGGACAGTACCAAGAGACCCAGTACTTC. Residues: CASSALGQYQETQYF.

The rearrangement uses TRBV6-5 and TRBJ2-5, with 9 bases matching TRBD1. The germline V gene has CDR1 MNHEY and CDR2 SVGAGI. The V segment lost 4 bases and the J segment 2 bases; nucleotides outside the gene matches: 8. The CDR3 extends over 16 amino acids. The CDR3 coding sequence is TGTGCCAGCAGTTCCGGGGGACAGGGAAGGCAAGAGACCCAGTACTTC. Residues: CASSSGGQGRQETQYF.